The rows below give T cell receptor beta chains drawn from one sample of a study of cytomegalovirus exposure and HLA in healthy donors. Profiled with immunoSEQ multiplex PCR; TCRdb holds only in-frame clones, not every one. The sample has approximately 150,000 clones, 82% seen once. Source material: PBMCs. The receptors were sampled from a man aged 45-65 years in good health and CMV-seropositive. CDR3s include the opening cysteine and the closing phenylalanine or tryptophan. The D gene is left open where the match is weak. Part of the rows lack a size; the others show once, few, many or a class for expanded clones.

CDR3aa: CASSLWAGGPYEQYF; CDR3nt: TGTGCCAGCAGTTTGTGGGCCGGCGGGCCCTACGAGCAGTACTTC; abundance: -; len: 15; j_gene: TRBJ2-7; v_gene: TRBV28; d_gene: -
CDR3aa: CASRHGERGNSPLHF; CDR3nt: TGTGCCAGCAGACACGGCGAGAGAGGGAATTCACCCCTCCACTTT; abundance: -; len: 15; j_gene: TRBJ1-6; v_gene: TRBV4-2; d_gene: -
CDR3aa: CAISRGLAGPTDTQYF; CDR3nt: TGTGCCATCAGTAGGGGACTAGCGGGACCCACAGATACGCAGTATTTT; abundance: -; len: 16; j_gene: TRBJ2-3; v_gene: TRBV10-3; d_gene: TRBD2
CDR3aa: CASSPGTARSTDTQYF; CDR3nt: TGCGCCAGCAGCCCGGGGACAGCCCGTAGCACAGATACGCAGTATTTT; abundance: -; len: 16; j_gene: TRBJ2-3; v_gene: TRBV5-1; d_gene: TRBD1
CDR3aa: CASSGSDRVVEKLFF; CDR3nt: TGTGCCAGCAGTGGCTCGGACAGGGTAGTGGAAAAACTGTTTTTT; abundance: few; len: 15; j_gene: TRBJ1-4; v_gene: TRBV6-6; d_gene: TRBD1
CDR3aa: CASSRGGGNTEAFF; CDR3nt: TGTGCCAGCAGCCGGGGAGGCGGAAACACTGAAGCTTTCTTT; abundance: -; len: 14; j_gene: TRBJ1-1; v_gene: TRBV7-9; d_gene: -
CDR3aa: CASSQDRGSYEQYF; CDR3nt: TGCGCCAGCAGCCAAGATCGAGGCAGTTACGAGCAGTACTTC; abundance: few; len: 14; j_gene: TRBJ2-7; v_gene: TRBV4-3; d_gene: -
CDR3aa: CASSYLNRGSGYTF; CDR3nt: TGTGCCAGCAGTTACTTGAACAGGGGGAGCGGCTACACCTTC; abundance: -; len: 14; j_gene: TRBJ1-2; v_gene: TRBV6-5; d_gene: TRBD1
CDR3aa: CASSRGLTYEQYF; CDR3nt: TGTGCCAGCAGCCGGGGACTAACCTACGAGCAGTACTTC; abundance: -; len: 13; j_gene: TRBJ2-7; v_gene: TRBV11-2; d_gene: TRBD2
CDR3aa: CASSLVGTGYEQYF; CDR3nt: TGCGCCAGCAGCTTGGTGGGGACAGGGTACGAGCAGTACTTC; abundance: -; len: 14; j_gene: TRBJ2-7; v_gene: TRBV5-1; d_gene: TRBD1
CDR3aa: CASSYRGSGNTIYF; CDR3nt: TGTGCCAGCAGTTACCGAGGATCGGGGAACACCATATATTTT; abundance: -; len: 14; j_gene: TRBJ1-3; v_gene: TRBV6-5; d_gene: -
CDR3aa: CASSPYSGQYANTGELFF; CDR3nt: TGTGCCAGCAGCCCATACTCAGGACAGTACGCGAACACCGGGGAGCTGTTTTTT; abundance: -; len: 18; j_gene: TRBJ2-2; v_gene: TRBV5-6; d_gene: -
CDR3aa: CAWSVSQVGAFF; CDR3nt: TGTGCCTGGAGTGTAAGTCAGGTCGGAGCTTTCTTT; abundance: -; len: 12; j_gene: TRBJ1-1; v_gene: TRBV30; d_gene: -
CDR3aa: CASSYSRERLSYEQYF; CDR3nt: TGTGCCAGCAGTTATTCTAGAGAAAGACTGTCCTACGAGCAGTACTTC; abundance: -; len: 16; j_gene: TRBJ2-7; v_gene: TRBV6-6; d_gene: -
CDR3aa: CASSPDRNNNEQFF; CDR3nt: TGTGCCAGCAGCCCGGACAGAAACAACAATGAGCAGTTCTTC; abundance: once; len: 14; j_gene: TRBJ2-1; v_gene: TRBV2; d_gene: -
CDR3aa: CASSYTGGANQPQHF; CDR3nt: TGTGCCAGCAGCTACACGGGGGGGGCAAATCAGCCCCAGCATTTT; abundance: -; len: 15; j_gene: TRBJ1-5; v_gene: TRBV5-6; d_gene: -
CDR3aa: CASSLRPSEAGGVKLFF; CDR3nt: TGTGCCAGCAGCTTGAGGCCCTCGGAGGCGGGAGGGGTAAAACTGTTTTTT; abundance: -; len: 17; j_gene: TRBJ1-4; v_gene: TRBV7-2; d_gene: -
CDR3aa: CASSYRGLDGYTF; CDR3nt: TGTGCCAGCAGCTACAGGGGGCTAGATGGCTACACCTTC; abundance: -; len: 13; j_gene: TRBJ1-2; v_gene: TRBV6-5; d_gene: TRBD1
CDR3aa: CASRPNRVASNQPQHF; CDR3nt: TGTGCCAGCAGACCAAACAGGGTGGCGAGCAATCAGCCCCAGCATTTT; abundance: -; len: 16; j_gene: TRBJ1-5; v_gene: TRBV28; d_gene: -
CDR3aa: CAIRGQGTDTQYF; CDR3nt: TGTGCCATCAGGGGACAGGGGACAGATACGCAGTATTTT; abundance: -; len: 13; j_gene: TRBJ2-3; v_gene: TRBV10-3; d_gene: TRBD1
CDR3aa: CASSLDRGRNEAFF; CDR3nt: TGTGCCAGCAGCTTGGACAGGGGGCGTAATGAAGCTTTCTTT; abundance: -; len: 14; j_gene: TRBJ1-1; v_gene: TRBV2; d_gene: TRBD1
CDR3aa: CASNPHVENGYTF; CDR3nt: TGTGCCAGCAACCCCCACGTTGAGAATGGCTACACCTTC; abundance: -; len: 13; j_gene: TRBJ1-2; v_gene: TRBV2; d_gene: -
CDR3aa: CASSSAGTGKAAFF; CDR3nt: TGTGCCAGCAGTTCCGCCGGGACAGGGAAGGCAGCTTTCTTT; abundance: -; len: 14; j_gene: TRBJ1-1; v_gene: TRBV28; d_gene: TRBD1
CDR3aa: CASSPPQRAEAFF; CDR3nt: TGTGCCAGCAGCCCGCCTCAGCGGGCTGAAGCTTTCTTT; abundance: -; len: 13; j_gene: TRBJ1-1; v_gene: TRBV7-9; d_gene: -
CDR3aa: CASSEAGGISGNTIYF; CDR3nt: TGTGCCAGCAGTGAGGCCGGCGGAATCTCTGGAAACACCATATATTTT; abundance: -; len: 16; j_gene: TRBJ1-3; v_gene: TRBV2; d_gene: -
CDR3aa: CASSGGGVGAQYF; CDR3nt: TGTGCCAGCAGTGGGGGAGGGGTTGGAGCGCAGTACTTC; abundance: -; len: 13; j_gene: TRBJ2-7; v_gene: TRBV25-1; d_gene: TRBD2